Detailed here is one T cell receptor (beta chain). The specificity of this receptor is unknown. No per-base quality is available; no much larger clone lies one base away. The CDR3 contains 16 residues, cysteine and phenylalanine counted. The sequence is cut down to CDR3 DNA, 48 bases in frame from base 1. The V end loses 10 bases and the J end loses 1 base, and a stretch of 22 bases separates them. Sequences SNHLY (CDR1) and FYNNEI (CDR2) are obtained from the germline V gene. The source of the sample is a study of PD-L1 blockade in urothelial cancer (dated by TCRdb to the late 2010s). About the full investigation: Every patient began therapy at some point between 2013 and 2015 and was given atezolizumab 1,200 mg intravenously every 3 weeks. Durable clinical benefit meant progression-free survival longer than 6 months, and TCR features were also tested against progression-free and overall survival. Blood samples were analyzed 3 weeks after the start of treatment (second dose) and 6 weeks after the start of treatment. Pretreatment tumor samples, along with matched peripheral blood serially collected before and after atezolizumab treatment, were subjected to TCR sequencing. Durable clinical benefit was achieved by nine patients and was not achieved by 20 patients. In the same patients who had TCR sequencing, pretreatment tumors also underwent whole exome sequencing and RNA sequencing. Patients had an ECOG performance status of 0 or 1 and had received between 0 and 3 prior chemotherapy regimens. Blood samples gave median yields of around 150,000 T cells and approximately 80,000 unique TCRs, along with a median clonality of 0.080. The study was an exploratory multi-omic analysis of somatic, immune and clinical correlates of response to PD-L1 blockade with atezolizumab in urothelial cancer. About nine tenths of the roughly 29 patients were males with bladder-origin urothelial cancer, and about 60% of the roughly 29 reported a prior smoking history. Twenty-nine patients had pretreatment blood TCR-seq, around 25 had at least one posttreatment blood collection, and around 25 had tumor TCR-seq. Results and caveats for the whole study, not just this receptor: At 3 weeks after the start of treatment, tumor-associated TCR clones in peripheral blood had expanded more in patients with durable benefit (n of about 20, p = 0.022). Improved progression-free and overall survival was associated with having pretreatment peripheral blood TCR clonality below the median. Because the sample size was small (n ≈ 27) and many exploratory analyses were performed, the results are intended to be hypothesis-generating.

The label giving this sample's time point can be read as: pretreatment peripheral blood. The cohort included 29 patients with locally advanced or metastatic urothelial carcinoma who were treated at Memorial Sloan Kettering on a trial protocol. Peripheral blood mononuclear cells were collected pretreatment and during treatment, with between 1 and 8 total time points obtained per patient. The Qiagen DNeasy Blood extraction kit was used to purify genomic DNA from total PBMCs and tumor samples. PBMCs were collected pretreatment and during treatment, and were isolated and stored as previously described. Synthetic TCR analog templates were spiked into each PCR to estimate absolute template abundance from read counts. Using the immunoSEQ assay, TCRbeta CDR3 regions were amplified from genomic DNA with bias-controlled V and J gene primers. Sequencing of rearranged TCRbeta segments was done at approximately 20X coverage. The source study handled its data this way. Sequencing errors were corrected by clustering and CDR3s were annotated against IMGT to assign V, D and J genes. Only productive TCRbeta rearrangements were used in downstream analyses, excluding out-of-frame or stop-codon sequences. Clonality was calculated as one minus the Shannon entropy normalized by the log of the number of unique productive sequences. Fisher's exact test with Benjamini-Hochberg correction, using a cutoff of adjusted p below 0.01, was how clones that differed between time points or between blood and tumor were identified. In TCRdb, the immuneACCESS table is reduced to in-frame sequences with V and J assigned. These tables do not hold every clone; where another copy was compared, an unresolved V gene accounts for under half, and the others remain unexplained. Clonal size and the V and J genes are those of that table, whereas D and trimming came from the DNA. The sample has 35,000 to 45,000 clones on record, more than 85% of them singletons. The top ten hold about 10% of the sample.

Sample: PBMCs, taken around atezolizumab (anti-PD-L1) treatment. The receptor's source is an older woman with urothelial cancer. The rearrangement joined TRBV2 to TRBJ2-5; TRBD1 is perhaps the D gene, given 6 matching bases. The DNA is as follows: TGTGCCACCCAAAGGGGCCACAAGGACAGCCAAGAGACCCAGTACTTC. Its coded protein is CATQRGHKDSQETQYF.